The 5 T cell receptor beta chains listed next were all sequenced from one sample in a study of CD8 T cell repertoires and HIV-1 epitope variants. TCRdb keeps only in-frame clones here, not all; method: immunoSEQ multiplex PCR. The sample holds tens of thousands of clones, approximately 70% seen once. The sample comprised uncultured baseline CD8+ T cells from peripheral blood mononuclear cells (PBMCs). These receptors were obtained from a male donor with HIV.

This chain connects TRBV5-6 to TRBJ2-3; D remains unclear. The CDR3 spans 12 residues. V was shortened by 0 bases and J by 7 bases, with 6 bases between the two germline ends. Germline CDR1 reads SGHDT; CDR2 reads YYEEEE. The CDR3 DNA is TGTGCCAGCAGCTTGGACGAATATACGCAGTATTTT. It specifies CASSLDEYTQYF.

This chain connects TRBV29-1 to TRBJ1-2; D uncertain. Germline V CDR1 and CDR2: SQVTM, ANQGSEA. CDR3 length: 14 amino acids. V was clipped by 3 bases and J by 0 bases, with 11 bases between them. CDR3 sequence reads: CSVEKGLTNYGYTF. Here the CDR3 DNA reads TGCAGCGTTGAGAAGGGTTTGACTAACTATGGCTACACCTTC.

This sequence joins TRBV7-2 and TRBJ2-2; D remains ambiguous. CDR3 length: 14 amino acids. CDR1 is SGHTA and CDR2 is FQGNSA in the germline V gene. V was clipped by 2 bases and J by 5 bases, with 9 bases between them. The CDR3: CASSLLFKTGELFF. CDR3 in DNA: TGTGCCAGCAGCTTACTGTTCAAGACCGGGGAGCTGTTTTTT.

The count of this clone is one. This rearrangement joins TRBV6-5 to TRBJ2-7, with TRBD1 as a possible D gene (6 bases). The CDR3 has 12 residues. CDR1 and CDR2 from the germline V gene are MNHEY and SVGAGI. Deletions cut 5 bases from V and 3 bases from J, with 8 bases between. The chain's CDR3 is CASSPGDYEQYF. Written as DNA, the CDR3 is TGTGCCAGCAGTCCAGGGGACTACGAGCAGTACTTC.

The V gene is TRBV5-8, the J gene TRBJ1-2, with D hard to call. CDR3 length equals 14 residues. Per the germline V gene, CDR1 is SGHTS and CDR2 is YDEGEE. Trimming cost V 2 bases and J 5 bases, with 13 bases left between them. The CDR3 DNA sequence: TGTGCCAGCAGCTTAGGTCTTCTGGGGTATGGCTACACCTTC. Encoded protein: CASSLGLLGYGYTF.